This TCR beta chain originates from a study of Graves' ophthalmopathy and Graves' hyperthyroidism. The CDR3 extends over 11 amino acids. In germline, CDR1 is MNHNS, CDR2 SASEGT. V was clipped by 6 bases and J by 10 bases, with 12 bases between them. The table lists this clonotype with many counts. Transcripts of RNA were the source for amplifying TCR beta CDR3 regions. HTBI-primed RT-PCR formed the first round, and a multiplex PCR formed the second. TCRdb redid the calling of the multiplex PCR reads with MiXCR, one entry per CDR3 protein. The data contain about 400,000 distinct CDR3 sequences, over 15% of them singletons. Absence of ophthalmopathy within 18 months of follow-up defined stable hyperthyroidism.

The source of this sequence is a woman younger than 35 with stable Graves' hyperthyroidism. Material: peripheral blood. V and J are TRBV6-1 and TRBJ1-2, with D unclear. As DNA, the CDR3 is TGTGCCAGCAGCCTCGCAGGCCACTACACCTTC. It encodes CASSLAGHYTF.